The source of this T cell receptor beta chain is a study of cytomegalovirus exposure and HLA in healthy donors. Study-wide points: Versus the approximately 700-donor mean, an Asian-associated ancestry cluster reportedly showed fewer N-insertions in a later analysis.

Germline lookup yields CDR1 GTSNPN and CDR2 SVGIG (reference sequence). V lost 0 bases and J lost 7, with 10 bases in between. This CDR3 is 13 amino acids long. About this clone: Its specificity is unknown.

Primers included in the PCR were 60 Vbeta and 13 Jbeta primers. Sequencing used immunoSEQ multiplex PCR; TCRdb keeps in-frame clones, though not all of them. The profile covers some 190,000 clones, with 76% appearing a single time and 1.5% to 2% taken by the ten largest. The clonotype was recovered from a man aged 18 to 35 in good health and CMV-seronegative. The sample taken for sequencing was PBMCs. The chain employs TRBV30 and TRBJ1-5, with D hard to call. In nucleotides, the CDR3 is TGTGCCTGGAGTGTAAGTGAGGGACAGCCCCAGCATTTT. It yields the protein CAWSVSEGQPQHF.